This entry features one TCR beta chain sequence. Its antigen is still unknown. These data belong to a study of brain T cells in children with intractable seizures. Only cases whose brain tissue showed the highest T cell transcript signatures were sequenced. Patients received at least one anti-epileptic drug before surgery. Study-wide findings and caveats: Only CDR3 sequence similarity suggested viral specificity, without known HCMV serostatus. Clones missing pre-surgery may reflect undersampling of that blood sample.

The table came from immunoSEQ multiplex PCR; TCRdb's copy has only in-frame clones and leaves some out. The sample holds about 64,000 clones, 90% to 96% seen once. This CDR3 spans 17 amino acids. Trimming pared 0 bases from V and 6 bases from J, leaving 19 bases between. Germline CDR1 is SGHRS and CDR2 is YFSETQ. The sequence was obtained from a boy in the first two years of life with focal cortical dysplasia and intractable seizures. The material sequenced was peripheral blood, taken at surgery. This chain connects TRBV5-1 to TRBJ1-5, with a weak D call TRBD1 (6 bases). DNA for the CDR3: TGCGCCAGCAGCTTGGCTCCGGTGGCAGGGGCGAGTCAGCCCCAGCATTTT. Translating gives CASSLAPVAGASQPQHF.